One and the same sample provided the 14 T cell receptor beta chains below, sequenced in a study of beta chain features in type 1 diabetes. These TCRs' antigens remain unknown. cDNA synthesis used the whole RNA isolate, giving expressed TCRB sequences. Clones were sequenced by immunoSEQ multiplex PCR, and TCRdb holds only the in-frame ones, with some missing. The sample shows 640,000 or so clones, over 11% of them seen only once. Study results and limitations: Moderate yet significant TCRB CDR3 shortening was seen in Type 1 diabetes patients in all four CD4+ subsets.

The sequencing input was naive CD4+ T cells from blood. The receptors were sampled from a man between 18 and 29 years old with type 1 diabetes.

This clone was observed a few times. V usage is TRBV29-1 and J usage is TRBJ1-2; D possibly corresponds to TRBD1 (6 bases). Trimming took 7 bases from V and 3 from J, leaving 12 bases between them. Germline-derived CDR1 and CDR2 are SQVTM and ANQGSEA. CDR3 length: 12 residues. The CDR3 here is CSAETGDYGYTF. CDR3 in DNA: TGCAGCGCTGAGACAGGCGACTATGGCTACACCTTC.

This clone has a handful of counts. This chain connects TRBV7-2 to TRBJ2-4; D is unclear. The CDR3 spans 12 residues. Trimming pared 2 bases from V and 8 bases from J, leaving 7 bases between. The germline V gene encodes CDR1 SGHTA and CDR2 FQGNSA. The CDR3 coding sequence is TGTGCCAGCAGCTTACGAGAAGACATTCAGTACTTC. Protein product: CASSLREDIQYF.

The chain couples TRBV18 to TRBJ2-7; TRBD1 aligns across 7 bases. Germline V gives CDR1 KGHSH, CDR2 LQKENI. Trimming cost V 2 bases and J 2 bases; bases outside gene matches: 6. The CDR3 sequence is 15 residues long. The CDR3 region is CASSPYRDSTYEQYF. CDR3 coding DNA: TGTGCCAGCTCACCATACCGGGACAGCACCTACGAGCAGTACTTC. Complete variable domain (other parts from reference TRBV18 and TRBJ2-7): NAGVMQNPRHLVRRRGQEARLRCSPMKGHSHVYWYRQLPEEGLKFMVYLQKENIIDESGMPKERFSAEFPKEGPSILRIQQVVRGDSAAYFCASSPYRDSTYEQYFGPGTRLTVT.

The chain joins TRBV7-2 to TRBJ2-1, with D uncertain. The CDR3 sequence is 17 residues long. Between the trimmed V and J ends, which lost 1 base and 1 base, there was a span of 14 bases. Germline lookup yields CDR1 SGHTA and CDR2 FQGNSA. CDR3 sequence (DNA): TGTGCCAGCAGCTTAGATCCCCAGTCTGGGTCCTACAATGAGCAGTTCTTC. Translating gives CASSLDPQSGSYNEQFF.

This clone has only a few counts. The CDR3 nucleotides are TGTGCCAGCAGTGAATCGAGTAGGTGGGCGGGATCGGATACGCAGTATTTT. Translation: CASSESSRWAGSDTQYF. The gene calls are TRBV25-1 and TRBJ2-3, with D possibly matching TRBD2 (6 bases). The CDR3 covers 17 residues. Germline CDR1 and CDR2: MGHDK and SYGVNS. V was shortened by 1 base and J by 6 bases, with 20 bases between the two germline ends.

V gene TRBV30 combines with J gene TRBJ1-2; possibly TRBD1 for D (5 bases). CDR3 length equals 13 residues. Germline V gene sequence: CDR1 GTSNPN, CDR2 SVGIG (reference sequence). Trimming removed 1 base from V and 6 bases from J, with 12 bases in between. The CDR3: CAWSGQGWNGYTF. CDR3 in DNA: TGTGCCTGGAGTGGGCAGGGATGGAATGGCTACACCTTC.

The CDR3 coding sequence is TGTGCCAGCGGCCCCTTCCAGTCCGGGAGGAACACTGAAGCTTTCTTT. Translated, it gives CASGPFQSGRNTEAFF. The chain couples TRBV11-2 to TRBJ1-1, with unresolved D. Per germline, CDR1 SGHAT and CDR2 FQNNGV. There are 16 residues in the CDR3. V lost 8 bases to trimming and J lost 1 base, with 20 bases between them.

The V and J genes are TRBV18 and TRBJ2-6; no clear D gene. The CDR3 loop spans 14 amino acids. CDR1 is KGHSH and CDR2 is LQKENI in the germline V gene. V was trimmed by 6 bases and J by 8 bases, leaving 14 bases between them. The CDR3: CASSRELRTNVLTF. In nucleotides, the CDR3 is TGTGCCAGCTCTCGTGAGCTCAGGACCAACGTCCTGACTTTC.

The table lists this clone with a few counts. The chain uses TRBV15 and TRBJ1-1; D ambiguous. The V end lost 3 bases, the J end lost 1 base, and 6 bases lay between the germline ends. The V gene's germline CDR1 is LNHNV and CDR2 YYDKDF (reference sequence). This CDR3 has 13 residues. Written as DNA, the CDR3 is TGTGCCACCAGCAGTGGAGAGAACACTGAAGCTTTCTTT. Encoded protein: CATSSGENTEAFF.

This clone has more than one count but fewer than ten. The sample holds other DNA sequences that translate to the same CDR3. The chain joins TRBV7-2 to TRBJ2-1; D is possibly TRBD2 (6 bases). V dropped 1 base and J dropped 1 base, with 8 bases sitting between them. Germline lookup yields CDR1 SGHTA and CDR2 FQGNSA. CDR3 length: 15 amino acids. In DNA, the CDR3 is TGTGCCAGCAGCTTAGATGGGGGGTCCTACAATGAGCAGTTCTTC. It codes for CASSLDGGSYNEQFF.

For the CDR3, the DNA is TGTGCCAGCATACTTTTTGCGGGAGATACGCAGTATTTT. Translating it yields CASILFAGDTQYF. The rearrangement uses TRBV2 and TRBJ2-3, with a weak D call TRBD2 (5 bases). V was trimmed by 7 bases and J by 5 bases, leaving 13 bases between them. Germline V gene lookup returns CDR1 SNHLY and CDR2 FYNNEI. CDR3 size: 13 residues. Full variable domain (missing parts from reference TRBV2 and TRBJ2-3): EPEVTQTPSHQVTQMGQEVILRCVPISNHLYFYWYRQILGQKVEFLVSFYNNEISEKSEIFDDQFSVERPDGSNFTLKIRSTKLEDSAMYFCASILFAGDTQYFGPGTRLTVL.

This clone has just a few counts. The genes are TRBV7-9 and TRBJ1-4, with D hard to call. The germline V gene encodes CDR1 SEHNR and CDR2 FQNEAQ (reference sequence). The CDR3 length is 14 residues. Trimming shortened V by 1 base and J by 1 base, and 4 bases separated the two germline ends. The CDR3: CASSLGGTNEKLFF. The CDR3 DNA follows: TGTGCCAGCAGCTTAGGCGGAACTAATGAAAAACTGTTTTTT.

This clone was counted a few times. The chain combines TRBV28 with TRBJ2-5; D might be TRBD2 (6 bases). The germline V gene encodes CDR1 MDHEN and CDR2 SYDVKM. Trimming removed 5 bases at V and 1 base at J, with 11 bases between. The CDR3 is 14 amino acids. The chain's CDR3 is CASSKRVLQETQYF. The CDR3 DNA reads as TGTGCCAGCAGTAAGCGGGTCCTCCAAGAGACCCAGTACTTC.

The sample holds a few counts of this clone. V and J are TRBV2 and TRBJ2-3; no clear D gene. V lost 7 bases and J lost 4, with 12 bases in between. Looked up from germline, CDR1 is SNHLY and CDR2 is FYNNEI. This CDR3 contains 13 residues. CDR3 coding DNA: TGTGCCAGCATTTGGGCAGAATCAGATACGCAGTATTTT. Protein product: CASIWAESDTQYF.